This T cell receptor (beta chain) was sequenced in a study of identical twins. A universal primer site was created by template switching, with the cDNA bearing unique molecular identifiers. TCRdb reanalysed the 5' RACE reads using MiXCR and keeps one entry per CDR3 protein. The repertoire holds 640,000 or so distinct CDR3 sequences, with 5.5% to 6.5% as singletons. Overall study findings and caveats: Excess twin sharing in beta out-of-frame sequences was weaker. Zero-insertion results could be subject to partial confounding by invariant MAIT and iNKT cells.

Ten or more counts support this clonotype. Its antigen is as yet unknown. Germline V gene data show CDR1 as SGHRS and CDR2 as YFSETQ. V shed 0 bases and J 3 bases; nucleotides not matched to a gene: 6. The CDR3 sequence is 16 residues long. The sample taken for sequencing was naive T cells sorted from blood. This TCR derives from a man aged 18 to 29 in good health. The rearrangement joins TRBV5-1 to TRBJ1-2, with TRBD1 matching 9 bases. CDR3 region: CASSLVVGQGYYGYTF. The CDR3 DNA follows: TGCGCCAGCAGCTTGGTAGTAGGACAGGGGTACTATGGCTACACCTTC.